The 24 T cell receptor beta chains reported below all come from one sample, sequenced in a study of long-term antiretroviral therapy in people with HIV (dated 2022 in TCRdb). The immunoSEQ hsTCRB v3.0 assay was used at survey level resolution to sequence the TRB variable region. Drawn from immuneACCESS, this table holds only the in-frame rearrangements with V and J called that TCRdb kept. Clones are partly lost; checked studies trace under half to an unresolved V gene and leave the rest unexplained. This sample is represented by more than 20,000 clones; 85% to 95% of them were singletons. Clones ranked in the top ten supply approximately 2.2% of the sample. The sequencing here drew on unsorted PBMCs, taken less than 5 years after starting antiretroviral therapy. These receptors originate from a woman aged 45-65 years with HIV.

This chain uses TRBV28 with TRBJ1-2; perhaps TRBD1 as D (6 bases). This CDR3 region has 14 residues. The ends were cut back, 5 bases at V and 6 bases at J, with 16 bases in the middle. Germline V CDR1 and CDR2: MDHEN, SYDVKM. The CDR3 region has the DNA TGTGCCAGCAGTGGGAGGGGGGCTTGGAATGGCTACACCTTC. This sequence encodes CASSGRGAWNGYTF.

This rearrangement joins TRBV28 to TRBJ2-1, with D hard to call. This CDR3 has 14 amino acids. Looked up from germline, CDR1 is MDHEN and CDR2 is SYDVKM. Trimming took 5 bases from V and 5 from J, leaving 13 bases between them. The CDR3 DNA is TGTGCCAGCAGTCCCCCGGTCAAAGACAATGAGCAGTTCTTC. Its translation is CASSPPVKDNEQFF. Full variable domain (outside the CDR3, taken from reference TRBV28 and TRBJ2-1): DVKVTQSSRYLVKRTGEKVFLECVQDMDHENMFWYRQDPGLGLRLIYFSYDVKMKEKGDIPEGYSVSREKKERFSLILESASTNQTSMYLCASSPPVKDNEQFFGPGTRLTVL.

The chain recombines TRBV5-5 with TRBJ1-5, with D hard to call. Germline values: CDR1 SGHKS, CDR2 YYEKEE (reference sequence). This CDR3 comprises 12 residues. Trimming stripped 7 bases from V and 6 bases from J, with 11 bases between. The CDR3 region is CASPRWTQPQHF. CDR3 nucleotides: TGTGCCAGCCCCCGTTGGACTCAGCCCCAGCATTTT.

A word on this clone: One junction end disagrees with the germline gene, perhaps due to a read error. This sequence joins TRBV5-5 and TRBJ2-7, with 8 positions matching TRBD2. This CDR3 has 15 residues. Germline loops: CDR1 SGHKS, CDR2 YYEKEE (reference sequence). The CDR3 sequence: CASSQALREVAEQYF. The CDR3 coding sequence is TGCGCCAGCAGCCAAGCATTGCGGGAGGTTGCCGAGCAGTACTTC.

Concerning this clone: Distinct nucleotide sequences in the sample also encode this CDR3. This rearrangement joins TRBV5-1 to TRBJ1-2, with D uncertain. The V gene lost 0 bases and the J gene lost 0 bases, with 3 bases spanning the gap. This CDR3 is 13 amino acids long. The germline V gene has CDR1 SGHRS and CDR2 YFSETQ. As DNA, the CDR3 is TGCGCCAGCAGCTTGGAAGCTAACTATGGCTACACCTTC. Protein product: CASSLEANYGYTF.

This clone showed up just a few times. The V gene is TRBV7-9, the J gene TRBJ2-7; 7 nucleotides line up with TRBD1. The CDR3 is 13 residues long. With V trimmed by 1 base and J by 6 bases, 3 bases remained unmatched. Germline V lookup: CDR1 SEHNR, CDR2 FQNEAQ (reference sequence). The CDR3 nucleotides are TGTGCCAGCAGCTTAGTAGGGGGCCCCGAGCAGTACTTC. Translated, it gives CASSLVGGPEQYF.

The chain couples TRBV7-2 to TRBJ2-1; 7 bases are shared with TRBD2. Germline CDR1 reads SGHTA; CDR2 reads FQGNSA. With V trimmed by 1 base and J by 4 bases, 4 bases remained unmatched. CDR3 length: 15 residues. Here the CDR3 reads CASSLVGTTYNEQFF. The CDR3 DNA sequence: TGTGCCAGCAGCTTAGTGGGGACTACTTACAATGAGCAGTTCTTC.

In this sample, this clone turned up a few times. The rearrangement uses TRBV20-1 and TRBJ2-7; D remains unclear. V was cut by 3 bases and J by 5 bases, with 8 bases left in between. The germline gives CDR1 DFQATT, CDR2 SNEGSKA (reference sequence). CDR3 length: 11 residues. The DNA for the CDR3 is TGCAGTGCTAGCCGCCCGAACGAGCAGTACTTC. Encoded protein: CSASRPNEQYF.

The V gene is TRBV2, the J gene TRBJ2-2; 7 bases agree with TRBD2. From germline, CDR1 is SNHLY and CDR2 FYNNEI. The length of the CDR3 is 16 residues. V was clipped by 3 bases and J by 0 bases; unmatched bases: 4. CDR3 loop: CASSELREANTGELFF. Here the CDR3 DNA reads TGTGCCAGCAGTGAGCTCCGGGAGGCGAACACCGGGGAGCTGTTTTTT.

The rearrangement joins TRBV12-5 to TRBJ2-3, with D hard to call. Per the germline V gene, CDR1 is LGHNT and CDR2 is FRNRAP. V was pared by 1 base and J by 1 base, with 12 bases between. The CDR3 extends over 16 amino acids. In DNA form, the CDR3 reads TGTGCTAGTGGTTTGGGCCTCGGGCCAGGCACAGATACGCAGTATTTT. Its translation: CASGLGLGPGTDTQYF.

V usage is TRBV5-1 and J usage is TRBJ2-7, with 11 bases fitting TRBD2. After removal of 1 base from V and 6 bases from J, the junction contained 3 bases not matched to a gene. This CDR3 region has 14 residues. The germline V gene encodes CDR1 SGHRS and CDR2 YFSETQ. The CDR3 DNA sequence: TGCGCCAGCAGCTTGACTAGCGGGAGAGCCGAGCAGTACTTC. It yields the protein CASSLTSGRAEQYF.

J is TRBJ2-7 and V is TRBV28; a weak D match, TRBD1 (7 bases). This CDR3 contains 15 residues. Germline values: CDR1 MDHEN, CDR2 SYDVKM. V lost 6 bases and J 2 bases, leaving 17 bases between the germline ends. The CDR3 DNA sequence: TGTGCCAGCAGGAGACAGGGTACGGGAGCCTACGAGCAGTACTTC. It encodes CASRRQGTGAYEQYF.

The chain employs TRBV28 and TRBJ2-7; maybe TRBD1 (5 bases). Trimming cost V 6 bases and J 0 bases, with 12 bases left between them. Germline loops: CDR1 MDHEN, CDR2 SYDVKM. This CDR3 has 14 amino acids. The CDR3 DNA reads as TGTGCCAGCAGCCAACAGGTTCGCTCCTACGAGCAGTACTTC. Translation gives CASSQQVRSYEQYF.

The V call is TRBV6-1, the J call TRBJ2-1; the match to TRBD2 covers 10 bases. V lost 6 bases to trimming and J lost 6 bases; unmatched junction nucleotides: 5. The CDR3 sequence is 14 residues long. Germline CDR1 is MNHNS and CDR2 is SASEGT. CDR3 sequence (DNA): TGTGCCAGCAGAACCGGGACTAGCGTCAATGAGCAGTTCTTC. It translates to CASRTGTSVNEQFF.

The CDR3 reads CASSSFAGLGETQYF. The CDR3 DNA sequence: TGTGCCAGCAGCTCTTTTGCGGGGCTCGGGGAGACCCAGTACTTC. The chain links TRBV7-9 to TRBJ2-5; a possible D gene is TRBD2 (6 bases). Trimming took 4 bases from V and 5 from J, leaving 17 bases between them. This CDR3 has 15 residues. Germline V gives CDR1 SEHNR, CDR2 FQNEAQ (reference sequence).

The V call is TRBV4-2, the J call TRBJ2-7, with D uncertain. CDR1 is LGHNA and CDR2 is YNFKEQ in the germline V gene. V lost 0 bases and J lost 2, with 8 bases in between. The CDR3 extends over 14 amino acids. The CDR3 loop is CASSQDFETYEQYF. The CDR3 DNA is TGTGCCAGCAGCCAAGATTTCGAAACCTACGAGCAGTACTTC.

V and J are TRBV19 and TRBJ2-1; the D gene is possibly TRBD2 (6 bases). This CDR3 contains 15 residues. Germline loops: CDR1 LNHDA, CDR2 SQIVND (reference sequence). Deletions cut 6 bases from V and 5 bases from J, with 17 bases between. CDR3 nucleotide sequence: TGTGCCAGTAGATTCCAGGGTGGGGGGAACAATGAGCAGTTCTTC. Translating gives CASRFQGGGNNEQFF.

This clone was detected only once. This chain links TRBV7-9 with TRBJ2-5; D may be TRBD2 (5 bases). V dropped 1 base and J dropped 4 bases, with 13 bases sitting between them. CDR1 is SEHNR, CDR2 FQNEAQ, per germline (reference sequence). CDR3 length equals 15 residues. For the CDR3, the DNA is TGTGCCAGCAGCTTAGGAGGAGGAGGAGGAGAGACCCAGTACTTC. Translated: CASSLGGGGGETQYF.

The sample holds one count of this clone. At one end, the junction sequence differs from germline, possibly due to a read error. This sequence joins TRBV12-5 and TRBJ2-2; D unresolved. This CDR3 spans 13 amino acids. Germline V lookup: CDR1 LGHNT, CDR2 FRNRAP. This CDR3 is CASGLGLAGELFF. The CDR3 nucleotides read TGTGCTAGTGGCTTGGGGTTGGCCGGGGAGCTGTTTTTT.

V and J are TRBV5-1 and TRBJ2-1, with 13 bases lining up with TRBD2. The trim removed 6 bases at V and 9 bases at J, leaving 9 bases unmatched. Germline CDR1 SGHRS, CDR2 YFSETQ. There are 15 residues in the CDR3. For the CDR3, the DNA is TGCGCCAGCACCATCCTACTAGCGGGAGGGAGTGAGCAGTTCTTC. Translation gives CASTILLAGGSEQFF.

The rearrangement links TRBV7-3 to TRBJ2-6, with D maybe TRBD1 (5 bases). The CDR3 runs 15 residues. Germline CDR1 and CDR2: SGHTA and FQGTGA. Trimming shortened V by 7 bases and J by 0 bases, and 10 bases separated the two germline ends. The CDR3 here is CASTRGHSGANVLTF. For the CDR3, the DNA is TGTGCCAGCACCCGCGGACACTCTGGGGCCAACGTCCTGACTTTC.

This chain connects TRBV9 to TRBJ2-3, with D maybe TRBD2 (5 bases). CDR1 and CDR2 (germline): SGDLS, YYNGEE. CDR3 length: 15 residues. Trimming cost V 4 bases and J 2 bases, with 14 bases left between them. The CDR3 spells CASSYLATFTDTQYF. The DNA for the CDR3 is TGTGCCAGCAGCTATTTAGCGACGTTCACAGATACGCAGTATTTT.

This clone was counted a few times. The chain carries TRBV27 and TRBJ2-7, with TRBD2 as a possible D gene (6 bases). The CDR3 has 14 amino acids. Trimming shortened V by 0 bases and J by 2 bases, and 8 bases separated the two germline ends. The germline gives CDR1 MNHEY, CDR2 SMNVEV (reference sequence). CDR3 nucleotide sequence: TGTGCCAGCAGTTTATCCTCGGGGGCCTACGAGCAGTACTTC. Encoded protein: CASSLSSGAYEQYF.

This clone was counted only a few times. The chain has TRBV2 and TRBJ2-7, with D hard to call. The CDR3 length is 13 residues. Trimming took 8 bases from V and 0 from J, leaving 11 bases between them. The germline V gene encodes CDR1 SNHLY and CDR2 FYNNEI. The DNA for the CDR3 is TGTGCCAGCGGTCCAGAACACTCCTACGAGCAGTACTTC. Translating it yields CASGPEHSYEQYF.